A single TCR beta chain is shown here with its context. This sample was taken from a study of blood T cell repertoires in COVID-19. TCRdb's copy holds only in-frame clones and misses some; the assay was immunoSEQ multiplex PCR. The sample has 350,000 to 400,000 clones; around 87% are singletons. The CDR3 totals 21 residues. The chain combines TRBV21-1 with TRBJ1-3. TRBV21-1 is recorded as a pseudogene. The clonotype comes from a man aged 18 to 30 with active or convalescent COVID-19. Material: peripheral blood. CDR3 sequence reads: CASSKFPRPVRGRYSGNTIYF. CDR3 nucleotides: TGTGCCAGCAGCAAATTCCCAAGACCCGTAAGAGGCCGTTACTCTGGAAACACCATATATTTT.